The 19 T cell receptor beta chains in this list originate from one sample, sequenced in a study of cytomegalovirus exposure and HLA in healthy donors. TCRdb keeps only in-frame clones here, not all; method: immunoSEQ multiplex PCR. This table has about 330,000 clones, about 85% appearing once. Sequencing was done on a sample of PBMCs. The receptor source for this set is a woman aged 25 to 39 in good health and CMV-seropositive.

The V and J genes are TRBV15 and TRBJ1-5; D is unclear. CDR1 and CDR2 (germline): LNHNV, YYDKDF (reference sequence). The CDR3 runs to 15 residues. Trimming removed 3 bases at V and 5 bases at J, with 14 bases between. The DNA for the CDR3 is TGTGCCACCAGCAGGGAGGACCTCCCCGATCAGCCCCAGCATTTT. It specifies CATSREDLPDQPQHF.

This clone was recorded a few times. This chain connects TRBV19 to TRBJ2-7; 9 positions agree with TRBD2. With V trimmed by 5 bases and J by 0 bases, 2 bases remained unmatched. CDR1 is LNHDA, CDR2 SQIVND, per germline (reference sequence). The length of the CDR3 is 14 residues. The CDR3: CASSVAGVSYEQYF. The CDR3 DNA is TGTGCCAGTAGTGTAGCGGGAGTCTCCTACGAGCAGTACTTC.

This sequence joins TRBV28 and TRBJ2-1; a weak D match, TRBD2 (6 bases). Per germline, CDR1 MDHEN and CDR2 SYDVKM. CDR3 size: 16 residues. Trimming shortened V by 2 bases and J by 1 base, and 12 bases separated the two germline ends. The CDR3 protein is CASSLKVSGSYNEQFF. In DNA form, the CDR3 reads TGTGCCAGCAGTTTAAAGGTTAGCGGTTCCTACAATGAGCAGTTCTTC.

The chain couples TRBV15 to TRBJ1-4, with 9 positions matching TRBD1. J was trimmed by 0 bases and V by 2 bases; bases with no gene match: 7. This CDR3 has 18 residues. Germline assignment: CDR1 LNHNV and CDR2 YYDKDF (reference sequence). CDR3 DNA: TGTGCCACCAGCAGAACAGGGGGCAGGCGGGCAACTAATGAAAAACTGTTTTTT. This sequence encodes CATSRTGGRRATNEKLFF.

The chain links TRBV7-2 to TRBJ1-3; D unresolved. Trimming pared 5 bases from V and 5 bases from J, leaving 19 bases between. In germline, CDR1 is SGHTA, CDR2 FQGNSA. This CDR3 has 16 amino acids. Here the CDR3 reads CASSPPRGQARNTIYF. The CDR3 DNA sequence: TGTGCCAGCAGCCCCCCCCGTGGGCAGGCAAGAAACACCATATATTTT.

Comments on this clone: The same CDR3 also results from other DNA sequences found in this sample. The rearrangement uses TRBV28 and TRBJ2-2; D is unresolved. The CDR3 is made up of 14 amino acids. Trimming shortened V by 3 bases and J by 1 base, and 6 bases separated the two germline ends. CDR1 and CDR2 from the germline V gene are MDHEN and SYDVKM. The CDR3 coding sequence is TGTGCCAGCAGTTTGCCGGGGAACACCGGGGAGCTGTTTTTT. Its translation is CASSLPGNTGELFF.

This chain uses TRBV6-1 with TRBJ1-2; D remains ambiguous. V gave up 3 bases and J gave up 4 bases, with 9 bases separating them. The CDR3 consists of 13 residues. Germline CDR1 and CDR2: MNHNS and SASEGT. CDR3 residues: CASSEGIGYGYTF. The CDR3 nucleotides are TGTGCCAGCAGTGAGGGTATTGGCTATGGCTACACCTTC.

This clone appeared once. The rearrangement joins TRBV6-5 to TRBJ2-7; no firm D call. The germline V gene encodes CDR1 MNHEY and CDR2 SVGAGI. CDR3 length: 12 residues. Between the trimmed V and J ends, which lost 2 bases and 7 bases, there was a span of 9 bases. CDR3 sequence reads: CASSYMGLEQYF. The CDR3 DNA follows: TGTGCCAGCAGTTACATGGGGTTAGAGCAGTACTTC.

The rearrangement joins TRBV29-1 to TRBJ2-3; D unclear. The germline gives CDR1 SQVTM, CDR2 ANQGSEA. This CDR3 is 12 amino acids long. Deletions cut 6 bases from V and 1 base from J, with 8 bases between. This CDR3 is CSVRVGTDTQYF. CDR3 DNA: TGCAGCGTAAGGGTGGGCACAGATACGCAGTATTTT.

This clone was recorded only once. The J gene is TRBJ2-2, the V gene TRBV2; tentatively, D is TRBD1 (5 bases). In germline, CDR1 is SNHLY, CDR2 FYNNEI. The germline V and J ends were trimmed by 2 bases and 6 bases, with 10 bases remaining between them. This CDR3 spans 14 amino acids. The CDR3 spells CASSEFGAAGELFF. CDR3 DNA sequence: TGTGCCAGCAGTGAATTTGGGGCGGCCGGGGAGCTGTTTTTT. Drawing the rest from reference TRBV2 and TRBJ2-2, the complete variable domain is EPEVTQTPSHQVTQMGQEVILRCVPISNHLYFYWYRQILGQKVEFLVSFYNNEISEKSEIFDDQFSVERPDGSNFTLKIRSTKLEDSAMYFCASSEFGAAGELFFGEGSRLTVL.

The gene calls are TRBV27 and TRBJ2-7; weak D call: TRBD1 (6 bases). From germline, CDR1 is MNHEY and CDR2 SMNVEV (reference sequence). This CDR3 is built from 15 residues. V was pared by 9 bases and J by 2 bases, with 20 bases between. DNA of the CDR3: TGTGCCAGTAGGACAGTCGGGGTATCGCCCTACGAGCAGTACTTC. It codes for CASRTVGVSPYEQYF.

V usage is TRBV15 and J usage is TRBJ2-5; D gene uncertain. Trimming took 3 bases from V and 5 from J, leaving 19 bases between them. CDR3 length equals 16 residues. The V gene's germline CDR1 is LNHNV and CDR2 YYDKDF (reference sequence). The CDR3 DNA sequence: TGTGCCACCAGCAGTGGATCGACCGAAGAATGGGAGACCCAGTACTTC. This translates into CATSSGSTEEWETQYF.

On this clone: Other DNA sequences within the sample encode an identical CDR3. J is TRBJ2-2 and V is TRBV27; the D is unclear. The CDR3 is 13 residues long. Trimming pared 1 base from V and 3 bases from J, leaving 3 bases between. CDR1 MNHEY and CDR2 SMNVEV come from the germline V gene (reference sequence). This chain's CDR3 is CASSLFYTGELFF. CDR3 nucleotides: TGTGCCAGCAGTTTATTCTACACCGGGGAGCTGTTTTTT.

The chain employs TRBV7-9 and TRBJ2-5; TRBD2 agrees at 8 bases. The CDR3 sequence is 14 residues long. CDR1 is SEHNR, CDR2 FQNEAQ, per germline (reference sequence). The junction had 4 bases not matched to a gene; V was cut back by 7 bases and J by 0 bases. CDR3 DNA sequence: TGTGCCAGCATCCTTAGCGGGAACCAAGAGACCCAGTACTTC. Amino acids: CASILSGNQETQYF.

The chain uses TRBV4-2 and TRBJ1-2; D might be TRBD1 (5 bases). Looked up from germline, CDR1 is LGHNA and CDR2 is YNFKEQ. Trimming removed 1 base at V and 1 base at J, with 16 bases between. This CDR3 is built from 17 residues. As DNA, the CDR3 is TGTGCCAGCAGCCAAGTGTCACAGTCAGGGTATAACTATGGCTACACCTTC. Its protein product is CASSQVSQSGYNYGYTF.

The chain carries TRBV2 and TRBJ1-1, with a weak D call TRBD1 (5 bases). This CDR3 has 15 residues. Trimming cost V 3 bases and J 4 bases, with 15 bases left between them. Germline-derived CDR1 and CDR2 are SNHLY and FYNNEI. CDR3 nucleotide sequence: TGTGCCAGCAGTGAGGGGGGACTTTTAGGCACTGAAGCTTTCTTT. Amino acid sequence: CASSEGGLLGTEAFF.

This chain links TRBV4-3 with TRBJ1-1, with D hard to call. The CDR3 consists of 15 residues. Trimming cost V 0 bases and J 2 bases, with 10 bases left between them. Looked up from germline, CDR1 is LGHNA and CDR2 is YSLEER. In DNA, the CDR3 is TGCGCCAGCAGCCAAGACGGTCTAGGCAACACTGAAGCTTTCTTT. Its translation: CASSQDGLGNTEAFF.

The chain joins TRBV28 to TRBJ1-1, with D uncertain. CDR1 MDHEN and CDR2 SYDVKM come from the germline V gene. Trimming removed 3 bases from V and 6 bases from J, with 5 bases in between. The CDR3 has 11 residues. The CDR3 region has the DNA TGTGCCAGCAGTTTTTCCTCTGAAGCTTTCTTT. It translates to CASSFSSEAFF.

The V gene is TRBV7-2, the J gene TRBJ2-7; TRBD1 aligns across 9 bases. J was trimmed by 2 bases and V by 7 bases; bases with no gene match: 3. Germline V gene sequence: CDR1 SGHTA, CDR2 FQGNSA. This CDR3 has 13 residues. CDR3 nucleotides: TGTGCCAGCAAACAGGGGGCTACCTACGAGCAGTACTTC. Protein sequence: CASKQGATYEQYF.